Listed here is a single TCR beta chain. The sample originates from a study of blood T cell repertoires in COVID-19. Across the study: Samples came from the United States, Italy and Spain, spanning acute and convalescent COVID-19.

In the authors' workflow: For nucleated cells, counts were estimated from reference gene primer amplification. TCRdb's table, derived via immunoSEQ multiplex PCR, lists solely in-frame clones and lacks some. The D gene and trimming were derived from the DNA, and the V and J assignments and clone size from that table. There are roughly 400,000 clones in the sample; around 87% occur only once, and under 3% lies in the top ten. The CDR3 runs 14 residues. Looked up from germline, CDR1 is SGHRS and CDR2 is YFSETQ. V was shortened by 4 bases and J by 5 bases, with 15 bases between the two germline ends. This TCR was recovered from a woman in her fifties or sixties with COVID-19, enrolled during active disease. This chain joins TRBV5-1 and TRBJ1-1, with D maybe TRBD1 (6 bases). The sample taken for sequencing was peripheral blood. This CDR3 reads CASSRDPGTTEAFF. The CDR3 DNA reads TGCGCCAGCAGCCGTGACCCAGGGACAACTGAAGCTTTCTTT. Combining the CDR3 with reference TRBV5-1 and TRBJ1-1 gives the whole variable domain KAGVTQTPRYLIKTRGQQVTLSCSPISGHRSVSWYQQTPGQGLQFLFEYFSETQRNKGNFPGRFSGRQFSNSRSEMNVSTLELGDSALYLCASSRDPGTTEAFFGQGTRLTVV.